This T cell receptor (beta chain) was captured in a study of cytomegalovirus exposure and HLA in healthy donors. Study observations and caveats: Roughly even sequencing depth across donors was the assumption behind the presence/absence analyses.

A remark on this clone: What it binds is unknown.

CDR1 is LNHDA, CDR2 SQIVND, per germline (reference sequence). Trimming stripped 5 bases from V and 0 bases from J, with 4 bases between. The CDR3 sequence is 13 residues long. This PCR relied on a set of 60 Vbeta primers and 13 Jbeta primers. Using immunoSEQ multiplex PCR, the repertoire was profiled, and TCRdb retains in-frame clones only, with some absent. There are around 130,000 clones in the sample; roughly three quarters occur only once, and over 0.8% lies in the top ten. The source material was PBMCs. The V gene is TRBV19, the J gene TRBJ2-2, with D uncertain. This clonotype was sampled from a woman aged 55-70 years in good health and CMV-seronegative. This chain's CDR3 is CASSPTNTGELFF. CDR3 bases: TGTGCCAGTAGTCCCACGAACACCGGGGAGCTGTTTTTT.